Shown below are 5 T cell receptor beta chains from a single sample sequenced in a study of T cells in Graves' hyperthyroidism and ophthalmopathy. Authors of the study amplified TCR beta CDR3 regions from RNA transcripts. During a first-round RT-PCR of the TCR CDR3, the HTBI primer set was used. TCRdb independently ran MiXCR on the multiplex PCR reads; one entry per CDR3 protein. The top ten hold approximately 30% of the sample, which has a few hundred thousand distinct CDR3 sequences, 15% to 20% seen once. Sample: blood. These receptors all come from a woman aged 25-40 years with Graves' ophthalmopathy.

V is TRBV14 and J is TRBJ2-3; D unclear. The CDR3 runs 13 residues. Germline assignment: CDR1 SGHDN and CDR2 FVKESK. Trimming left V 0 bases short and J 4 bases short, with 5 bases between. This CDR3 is CASSQEYPDTQYF. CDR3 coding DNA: TGTGCCAGCAGCCAAGAGTACCCAGATACGCAGTATTTT.

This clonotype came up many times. The CDR3 sequence: CASRAGTGAQPQHF. The CDR3 DNA reads as TGTGCCAGCAGAGCCGGGACAGGGGCTCAGCCCCAGCATTTT. This chain connects TRBV27 to TRBJ1-5, with 10 nucleotides matching TRBD1. With 6 bases clipped from V and 6 bases from J, the junction kept 5 bases outside the gene matches. The germline V gene has CDR1 MNHEY and CDR2 SMNVEV (reference sequence). The CDR3 contains 14 residues.

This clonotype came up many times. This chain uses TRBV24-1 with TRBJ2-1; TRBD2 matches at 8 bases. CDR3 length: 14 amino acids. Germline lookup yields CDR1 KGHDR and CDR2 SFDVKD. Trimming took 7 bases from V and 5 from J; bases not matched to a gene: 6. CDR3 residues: CATSLTSVDNEQFF. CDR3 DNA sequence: TGTGCCACCAGCTTGACTAGCGTTGACAATGAGCAGTTCTTC.

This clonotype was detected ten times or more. The DNA of the CDR3 is TGTGCCAGCAGCCCTAATGTTGGAGAGGATGAGCAGTTCTTC. As protein: CASSPNVGEDEQFF. The V and J genes are TRBV9 and TRBJ2-1; D gene uncertain. Germline CDR1 reads SGDLS; CDR2 reads YYNGEE. The CDR3 is 14 residues long. Trimming stripped 4 bases from V and 8 bases from J, with 16 bases between.

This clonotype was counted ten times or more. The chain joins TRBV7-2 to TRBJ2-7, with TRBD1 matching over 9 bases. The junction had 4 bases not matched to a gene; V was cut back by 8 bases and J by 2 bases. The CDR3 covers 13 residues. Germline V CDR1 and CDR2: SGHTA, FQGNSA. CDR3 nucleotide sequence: TGTGCCAGCGCACGGGACAGGGCCTACGAGCAGTACTTC. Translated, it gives CASARDRAYEQYF.